Given below is one T cell receptor (beta chain) in context. Its cognate antigen is unknown. This sample was taken from a study of cytomegalovirus exposure and HLA in healthy donors. Study results and limitations: About 87% or about 30% of the time was how often most TCR beta V segments were productive, according to an earlier analysis.

The CDR3 extends over 18 amino acids. The V and J ends lost 5 bases and 0 bases respectively, with 17 bases between them. Per the germline V gene, CDR1 is MNHEY and CDR2 is SMNVEV (reference sequence). 60 Vbeta and 13 Jbeta primers were used in PCR. Repertoires were generated with immunoSEQ multiplex PCR, while TCRdb's copy carries only in-frame clones and drops some. The sample comprises about 130,000 clones, just under 75% of which are singletons, and more than 6% rests with the top ten. The sequenced sample was PBMCs. This receptor was obtained from a man aged 35-49 years in good health and CMV-seropositive. The rearrangement links TRBV27 to TRBJ2-6, with D possibly matching TRBD1 (5 bases). The CDR3 loop is CASSPRQGRGSGANVLTF. The CDR3, as DNA: TGTGCCAGCAGTCCTAGGCAGGGTAGGGGCTCTGGGGCCAACGTCCTGACTTTC.